The clone carrying this TCR beta chain was detected only a few times. Its antigen is undetermined. Method: immunoSEQ multiplex PCR; TCRdb's copy keeps in-frame clones and lacks some. The sample comprises 150,000 to 200,000 clones, roughly 92% of which are singletons, and 1% to 1.5% rests with the top ten. V lost 5 bases to trimming and J lost 4 bases, with 6 bases between them. This CDR3 contains 11 residues. Per germline, CDR1 DFQATT and CDR2 SNEGSKA (reference sequence). This entry is derived from a study of T cell responses to AZD1222 COVID-19 vaccine. Study-wide findings and caveats: The breadth and depth of Spike-specific TCRs increased once two AZD1222 doses had been given.

The sample in question was peripheral blood, obtained on day 0 of AZD1222 vaccination. The chain employs TRBV20-1 and TRBJ2-1; D remains ambiguous. The clonotype was recovered from an adult in good health. The CDR3 here is CSAPQYNEQFF. In nucleotides, the CDR3 is TGCAGTGCTCCTCAATACAATGAGCAGTTCTTC.